These 15 T cell receptor beta chains were all obtained from the same sample, sequenced in a study of cytomegalovirus exposure and HLA in healthy donors. Primers included in the PCR were 60 Vbeta and 13 Jbeta primers. The method was immunoSEQ multiplex PCR; TCRdb's version includes in-frame clones alone and lacks a portion of them. The sample yields around 100,000 clones, about four fifths seen once. The specimen was PBMCs. All receptors derive from a woman between 18 and 30 years old in good health and CMV-seropositive.

The genes are TRBV7-4 and TRBJ2-7, with 7 nucleotides matching TRBD1. Losses at the gene ends were 6 bases for V and 5 bases for J; bases not matched to a gene: 4. Germline V lookup: CDR1 SGHVT, CDR2 SQSDAQ. The CDR3 spans 12 residues. The CDR3 DNA reads as TGTGCCAGCAGTCACAGGGGCGACGAGCAGTACTTC. Translated, it gives CASSHRGDEQYF.

The rearrangement links TRBV10-3 to TRBJ1-3, with TRBD1 matching over 9 bases. CDR3 length: 16 residues. Germline CDR1 is ENHRY and CDR2 is SYGVKD. V shed 5 bases and J 1 base; nucleotides not matched to a gene: 6. The CDR3 spells CAISWDREGSGNTIYF. The CDR3 DNA sequence: TGTGCCATCAGTTGGGACAGGGAGGGTTCTGGAAACACCATATATTTT.

The chain is built from TRBV10-1 and TRBJ2-2; the D gene is possibly TRBD2 (6 bases). The CDR3 is 17 amino acids. Germline V gene lookup returns CDR1 WNHNN and CDR2 SYGVQD (reference sequence). V was cut by 1 base and J by 0 bases, with 12 bases left in between. CDR3 sequence reads: CASSEFYGGPNTGELFF. Here the CDR3 DNA reads TGCGCCAGCAGTGAGTTTTATGGAGGGCCGAACACCGGGGAGCTGTTTTTT.

A few counts support this clone. The chain combines TRBV9 with TRBJ1-2; the D is unclear. V lost 3 bases to trimming and J lost 0 bases, with 6 bases between them. The germline CDR1 and CDR2 sequences are SGDLS and YYNGEE. The CDR3 contains 13 residues. CDR3 in amino acids: CASSDGPNYGYTF. CDR3 coding DNA: TGTGCCAGCAGCGACGGTCCTAACTATGGCTACACCTTC.

This clone was detected only a few times. The chain recombines TRBV5-5 with TRBJ1-3; possibly TRBD1 for D (5 bases). The CDR3 sequence is 19 residues long. With 0 bases removed from V and 2 bases from J, the gap between germline ends came to 21 bases. Germline CDR1 is SGHKS and CDR2 is YYEKEE (reference sequence). The CDR3 nucleotides read TGTGCCAGCAGCTTGGAGATGATACGGGGGTCCGAAGCTGGAAACACCATATATTTT. Protein: CASSLEMIRGSEAGNTIYF.

The chain combines TRBV13 with TRBJ1-2, with D possibly TRBD1 on 5 matching bases. The CDR3 is made up of 12 amino acids. CDR1 PRHDT and CDR2 FYEKMQ come from the germline V gene (reference sequence). V gave up 0 bases and J gave up 8 bases, with 7 bases separating them. Here the CDR3 reads CASSLGGRGYTF. CDR3 sequence (DNA): TGTGCCAGCAGCTTAGGGGGGCGCGGCTACACCTTC.

As concerns this clone: An end of the junction does not agree with germline; a read error may underlie this. The chain recombines TRBV7-7 with TRBJ2-5; TRBD1 matches at 7 bases. Germline V CDR1 and CDR2: SSHAT, FNYEAQ (reference sequence). The length of the CDR3 is 12 residues. CDR3 bases: TGTGCTAGCAGCTTGACAGGGCGGTCCCAGTACTTC. This codes for CASSLTGRSQYF.

The chain's CDR3 is CASSSGGVGYGYTF. In DNA, the CDR3 is TGTGCCAGCAGTAGCGGCGGTGTAGGCTATGGCTACACCTTC. The chain joins TRBV28 to TRBJ1-2, with D unclear. With 5 bases removed from V and 4 bases from J, the gap between germline ends came to 14 bases. There are 14 residues in the CDR3. Germline V gene data show CDR1 as MDHEN and CDR2 as SYDVKM.

The chain employs TRBV6-4 and TRBJ2-3; TRBD2 might be the D (6 bases). From germline, CDR1 is MRHNA and CDR2 SNTAGT. This CDR3 region has 14 residues. Trimming took 2 bases from V and 8 from J, leaving 14 bases between them. The DNA of the CDR3 is TGTGCCAGCAGTGACCTTCCGGGAGATAGTACGCAGTATTTT. Amino acids: CASSDLPGDSTQYF.

The CDR3 region is CAWVYRGPGANVLTF. Written as DNA, the CDR3 is TGTGCCTGGGTTTACAGGGGGCCCGGGGCCAACGTCCTGACTTTC. This chain links TRBV30 with TRBJ2-6, with TRBD1 identical over 9 bases. The germline gives CDR1 GTSNPN, CDR2 SVGIG (reference sequence). Trimming took 5 bases from V and 4 from J; bases not matched to a gene: 6. This CDR3 has 15 amino acids. The variable domain in full, with the rest retrieved from reference TRBV30 and TRBJ2-6, is SQTIHQWPATLVQPVGSPLSLECTVEGTSNPNLYWYRQAAGRGLQLLFYSVGIGQISSEVPQNLSASRPQDRQFILSSKKLLLSDSGFYLCAWVYRGPGANVLTFGAGSRLTVL.

This sequence joins TRBV28 and TRBJ1-1; D may be TRBD1 (6 bases). The CDR3 contains 12 residues. Trimming removed 9 bases from V and 7 bases from J, with 15 bases in between. Germline V gene sequence: CDR1 MDHEN, CDR2 SYDVKM. For the CDR3, the DNA is TGTGCCAGTACCCCGGGACAACTTGAAGCTTTCTTT. Amino acids: CASTPGQLEAFF.

The CDR3 sequence: CASSDSPLPGDRDSRYTF. CDR3 nucleotides: TGTGCCAGCAGCGACTCCCCCCTGCCCGGAGACAGGGACTCTCGCTACACCTTC. This rearrangement joins TRBV11-2 to TRBJ1-2; 7 nucleotides line up with TRBD1. The CDR3 covers 18 residues. Germline V CDR1 and CDR2: SGHAT, FQNNGV. With 5 bases clipped from V and 9 bases from J, the junction kept 24 bases outside the gene matches. The full variable domain, rest sourced from reference TRBV11-2 and TRBJ1-2, is EAGVAQSPRYKIIEKRQSVAFWCNPISGHATLYWYQQILGQGPKLLIQFQNNGVVDDSQLPKDRFSAERLKGVDSTLKIQPAKLEDSAVYLCASSDSPLPGDRDSRYTFGSGTRLTVV.

This chain uses TRBV9 with TRBJ1-2, with TRBD1 matching over 10 bases. This CDR3 is 15 amino acids long. J lost 4 bases, V lost 3 bases, and 6 bases had no gene match. Germline CDR1 SGDLS, CDR2 YYNGEE. In nucleotides, the CDR3 is TGTGCCAGCAGCGCCCGACAGGGGGCCGGCTATGGCTACACCTTC. As protein: CASSARQGAGYGYTF. The full variable domain, rest sourced from reference TRBV9 and TRBJ1-2, is DSGVTQTPKHLITATGQRVTLRCSPRSGDLSVYWYQQSLDQGLQFLIQYYNGEERAKGNILERFSAQQFPDLHSELNLSSLELGDSALYFCASSARQGAGYGYTFGSGTRLTVV.

This clone was counted once. The germline gene is not matched at one end of the junction; a read error may be the cause. The chain joins TRBV6-1 to TRBJ2-7, with TRBD2 as a possible D gene (5 bases). The germline V gene encodes CDR1 MNHNS and CDR2 SASEGT. The CDR3 runs 15 residues. The CDR3 loop reads CASTEAAGFSYEQYF. In DNA form, the CDR3 reads TGTGCCAGCACTGAAGCGGCAGGATTCTCCTACGAGCAGTACTTC.

In this sample, this clone turned up a few times. The CDR3 protein is CAWSRLAGVYEQYF. CDR3 coding DNA: TGTGCCTGGAGCAGACTAGCGGGAGTGTACGAGCAGTACTTC. This chain links TRBV30 with TRBJ2-7; 12 bases match TRBD2. V lost 3 bases, J lost 4 bases, and 4 bases stayed unmatched. The CDR3 has 14 residues. The germline V gene encodes CDR1 GTSNPN and CDR2 SVGIG (reference sequence).